The subject of this entry is one T cell receptor (beta chain). As yet, its antigen is unknown. Baseline, cycle 4 day 1, and cycle 7 day 1 were the blood sampling points. The sample comes from a study of OX40 agonist ivuxolimab in advanced cancers. Study overall: Patients treated during dose escalation were battling hepatocellular carcinoma, melanoma, renal cell or head and neck cancer. Three patients responded partially, comprising one with hepatocellular carcinoma and two with cutaneous melanoma.

Notes on the study in general: Antigen specificity was not determined for the expanded peripheral T cells.

Produced via immunoSEQ multiplex PCR; TCRdb's table is partial and in-frame only. The sample consists of 75,000 to 90,000 clones, about nine tenths of them appearing once. Germline-derived CDR1 and CDR2 are KGHSH and LQKENI. The V end was cut by 5 bases, the J end by 0 bases, with 16 bases between. This CDR3 contains 17 residues. This chain joins TRBV18 and TRBJ2-2; TRBD1 or TRBD2 may be the D gene (5 bases each). The sample consisted of CD4+ or CD8+ T cells sorted from blood, taken in a trial of the OX40 agonist ivuxolimab. This receptor was obtained from an adult with an advanced solid tumor such as melanoma, head and neck, liver or kidney cancer. The CDR3 DNA follows: TGTGCCAGCTCAAATTCTCCGGGACCGACGAACACCGGGGAGCTGTTTTTT. Its protein product is CASSNSPGPTNTGELFF.